The 23 T cell receptor beta chains below were found in one sample sequenced in a study of breast tumors, draining lymph nodes, adjacent tissues. TCRdb re-called the multiplex PCR reads through MiXCR, storing one row per CDR3 protein. The sample yields just under 65,000 distinct CDR3 sequences, less than 60% seen once. Sequencing input: breast tumor tissue. Every receptor here comes from a female donor with breast cancer. Some clones in this sample may be carry-over from other donors' samples.

This clonotype has ten or more counts. This rearrangement joins TRBV27 to TRBJ2-5; maybe TRBD2 (5 bases). The CDR3 totals 17 residues. Trimming removed 9 bases at V and 4 bases at J, with 27 bases between. CDR1 and CDR2 from the germline V gene are MNHEY and SMNVEV (reference sequence). In DNA, the CDR3 is TGTGCCAGTAGAGTAACAATCCGGATCAGCGGAGGAGAGACCCAGTACTTC. As protein: CASRVTIRISGGETQYF.

The genes are TRBV7-9 and TRBJ2-1; D gene uncertain. Trimming removed 5 bases from V and 5 bases from J, with 16 bases in between. Germline CDR1 is SEHNR and CDR2 is FQNEAQ (reference sequence). The CDR3 extends over 15 amino acids. The CDR3 region is CASSLYADRDNEQFF. The CDR3 DNA reads as TGTGCCAGCAGCCTCTATGCGGACCGTGACAATGAGCAGTTCTTC.

Comments on this clonotype: Lacking the conserved final phenylalanine or tryptophan, this CDR3 likely reflects a read error. The DNA is omitted, as the CDR3 cannot be located on it reliably, and the CDR3 follows TCRdb's listing. The V gene is TRBV4-1, the J gene TRBJ2-5; the DNA was not compared with TRBD1, the D call given in the table. The CDR3 is 15 amino acids long, termini counted. Germline V gene sequence: CDR1 MGHRA, CDR2 YSYEKL. CDR3: CARQLAGGRGQEAWL.

The chain employs TRBV7-8 and TRBJ2-7; 7 bases fit TRBD1. Germline V lookup: CDR1 SGHVS, CDR2 FQNEAQ. Losses at the gene ends were 5 bases for V and 4 bases for J; bases not matched to a gene: 2. This CDR3 has 12 amino acids. The CDR3 loop is CASSRGQYEQYF. CDR3 bases: TGTGCCAGCAGCAGGGGACAGTACGAGCAGTACTTC.

This clonotype occurred many times. The CDR3 protein is CASKQGGEQFF. The CDR3 coding sequence is TGTGCCAGCAAACAGGGGGGTGAGCAGTTCTTC. The genes are TRBV3-1 and TRBJ2-1; 8 bases are shared with TRBD1. The germline V gene has CDR1 LGHDT and CDR2 YNNKEL (reference sequence). This CDR3 has 11 residues. The V gene end was trimmed by 7 bases and the J gene end by 9 bases; junction bases not matched to a gene: 2.

Concerning this clonotype: This is likely a read error, given that the CDR3 carries no conserved phenylalanine or tryptophan at its end. The DNA is left out, because the CDR3 cannot be placed on it with certainty; the CDR3 is given as TCRdb lists it. Here the CDR3 reads CSARQVGRR. The V gene is TRBV20-1, the J gene TRBJ1-4; the D call of TRBD1 is as the table states it, not checked on the DNA. Germline V gene data show CDR1 as DFQATT and CDR2 as SNEGSKA (reference sequence). Counting both end residues, the CDR3 totals 9 amino acids.

This clonotype showed up many times. This sequence joins TRBV4-2 and TRBJ1-2; perhaps TRBD1 as D (5 bases). Germline V CDR1 and CDR2: LGHNA, YNFKEQ. V was clipped by 1 base and J by 9 bases, with 9 bases between them. The CDR3 is 12 residues long. Written as DNA, the CDR3 is TGTGCCAGCAGCCAAGCCCAGGGACGCTACACCTTC. It yields the protein CASSQAQGRYTF.

A remark on this clonotype: This may stem from a read error, because a much larger clone lies one nucleotide away. J is TRBJ2-2 and V is TRBV6-2 or TRBV6-3, with TRBD2 matching 7 bases. This CDR3 spans 13 amino acids. CDR1 MNHEY and CDR2 SVGEGT come from the germline V gene. DNA of the CDR3: TGTGCCAGCAGTTTGCAGGGCTGGGGGGGGCTGTTTTTT. Encoded protein: CASSLQGWGGLFF.

In this sample, this clonotype turned up a few times. This chain connects TRBV7-9 to TRBJ2-5; 10 bases line up with TRBD2. This CDR3 is built from 17 residues. Germline V gene sequence: CDR1 SEHNR, CDR2 FQNEAQ (reference sequence). V trimming: 6 bases; J trimming: 5 bases; junction bases outside the gene matches: 15. This CDR3 reads CASSAGLAGAAGETQYF. The CDR3 DNA reads as TGTGCCAGCAGTGCGGGGCTAGCGGGAGCGGCCGGGGAGACCCAGTACTTC.

This clonotype is termed large. CDR3 in DNA: TGTGCCAGCAGTGAGGGGGGTAGCGGGACATTTGGGCAGTTCTTC. Translation gives CASSEGGSGTFGQFF. This chain connects TRBV2 to TRBJ2-1, with 8 nucleotides matching TRBD2. This CDR3 comprises 15 residues. V trimming: 3 bases; J trimming: 12 bases; junction bases outside the gene matches: 13. Germline V gene data show CDR1 as SNHLY and CDR2 as FYNNEI.

CDR3 bases: TGCAGTGCTGGCCGCAAGACCTTAACGACTCCTAGCTACACCTTC. Translating it yields CSAGRKTLTTPSYTF. V gene TRBV20-1 combines with J gene TRBJ1-2; no reliable D call. V lost 5 bases, J lost 9 bases, and 25 bases lay in between. Germline V gives CDR1 DFQATT, CDR2 SNEGSKA (reference sequence). The CDR3 is made up of 15 amino acids.

This clonotype showed up many times. The J gene is TRBJ2-1, the V gene TRBV24-1, with 7 bases identical to TRBD1. Germline-derived CDR1 and CDR2 are KGHDR and SFDVKD. The CDR3 length is 15 residues. Trimming cost V 5 bases and J 6 bases; bases outside gene matches: 9. CDR3 bases: TGTGCCACCAGTGGAGGACAGGAGCCAGGCAATGAGCAGTTCTTC. It codes for CATSGGQEPGNEQFF.

To note about this clonotype: In this CDR3 the conserved last residue, phenylalanine or tryptophan, is missing, so a read error is likely. The CDR3 sequence is CASSLVQGNYGYTH. The CDR3 region has the DNA TGTGCCAGCAGCTTAGTTCAGGGGAACTATGGCTACACCCAC. V gene TRBV7-9 combines with J gene TRBJ1-2, with D possibly TRBD1 on 6 matching bases. CDR1 and CDR2 (germline): SEHNR, FQNEAQ (reference sequence). The V gene lost 1 base and the J gene lost 2 bases, with 8 bases spanning the gap. The CDR3 is 14 amino acids.

The V call is TRBV18, the J call TRBJ2-5, with D possibly being TRBD1 or TRBD2 (6 bases each). This CDR3 has 15 residues. V was pared by 0 bases and J by 1 base, with 9 bases between. Germline CDR1 KGHSH, CDR2 LQKENI. The CDR3 loop is CASSPPSGAQETQYF. Here the CDR3 DNA reads TGTGCCAGCTCACCACCGTCGGGGGCCCAAGAGACCCAGTACTTC.

The chain is built from TRBV20-1 and TRBJ1-5; maybe TRBD1 (6 bases). CDR1 is DFQATT, CDR2 SNEGSKA, per germline (reference sequence). The CDR3 is made up of 17 amino acids. V lost 5 bases, J lost 6 bases, and 26 bases lay in between. CDR3: CSALRDVSGGGGQPQHF. The CDR3 DNA reads as TGCAGTGCTCTCCGCGATGTGAGTGGGGGGGGCGGTCAGCCCCAGCATTTT.

Turning to this clonotype: A read error may explain this, as a much larger clone is one base away. The chain is built from TRBV27 and TRBJ2-1; D may be TRBD2 (6 bases). The germline V gene has CDR1 MNHEY and CDR2 SMNVEV (reference sequence). There are 12 residues in the CDR3. CDR3 region: CASSLGGNERFF. The CDR3 DNA reads TGTGCCAGCAGCCTCGGGGGAAATGAGCGGTTCTTC.

The genes are TRBV6-5 and TRBJ1-2; D not certain. Germline loops: CDR1 MNHEY, CDR2 SVGAGI. CDR3 length: 15 amino acids. V was clipped by 8 bases and J by 6 bases, with 22 bases between them. DNA for the CDR3: TGTGCCAGCCCACGCCGTCGCTCTGGGGTCCATGGCTACACCTTC. As protein: CASPRRRSGVHGYTF.

This clonotype was seen many times. This chain links TRBV29-1 with TRBJ1-2; D is unclear. Trimming stripped 0 bases from V and 0 bases from J, with 20 bases between. The CDR3 consists of 18 residues. Germline CDR1 reads SQVTM; CDR2 reads ANQGSEA. CDR3 nucleotide sequence: TGCAGCGTTGAAGAATTCCAGGTCCCCGCCAGTGCTAACTATGGCTACACCTTC. Protein sequence: CSVEEFQVPASANYGYTF.

Notes on this clonotype: One end of the junction is discordant with germline, which a read error may explain. The J gene is TRBJ2-1, the V gene TRBV15; perhaps TRBD2 as D (6 bases). This CDR3 spans 14 amino acids. Germline CDR1 reads LNHNV; CDR2 reads YYDKDF (reference sequence). CDR3 protein: CATSSGGAFKEPFF. Here the CDR3 DNA reads TGTGCCACCAGCAGCGGCGGGGCTTTTAAAGAGCCGTTCTTT.

This clonotype has a count of ten or more. The chain combines TRBV5-1 with TRBJ2-7; D possibly uses TRBD1 or TRBD2 (6 bases each). Trimming pared 6 bases from V and 2 bases from J, leaving 18 bases between. CDR1 and CDR2 from the germline V gene are SGHRS and YFSETQ. This CDR3 contains 15 residues. The CDR3 region is CASTPFPGDTYEQYF. The CDR3 DNA sequence: TGCGCCAGCACCCCTTTTCCGGGGGACACCTACGAGCAGTACTTC.

The DNA for the CDR3 is TGCGCCAGCAGCGTGGACAGGGGCTATAATTCACCCCTCCACTTT. Amino acid sequence: CASSVDRGYNSPLHF. The chain recombines TRBV5-1 with TRBJ1-6, with 9 bases aligning to TRBD1. V was pared by 4 bases and J by 3 bases, with 2 bases of the junction left unmatched. In germline, CDR1 is SGHRS, CDR2 YFSETQ. The CDR3 runs to 15 residues.

This clonotype was counted at least ten times. The rearrangement links TRBV20-1 to TRBJ2-7; 8 bases align to TRBD1. CDR3 length: 14 amino acids. The V segment lost 6 bases and the J segment 2 bases; nucleotides outside the gene matches: 9. In germline, CDR1 is DFQATT, CDR2 SNEGSKA (reference sequence). The CDR3 nucleotides are TGCAGTGCCCAGGGGGCTAGCGCTACCTACGAGCAGTACTTC. Protein: CSAQGASATYEQYF.

The CDR3 here is CASSLDQGAGGNQPQHF. For the CDR3, the DNA is TGTGCCAGCAGCTTAGATCAGGGGGCGGGGGGCAATCAGCCCCAGCATTTT. J is TRBJ1-5 and V is TRBV7-2; 8 bases fit TRBD1. This CDR3 has 17 residues. The V and J ends lost 1 base and 2 bases, in that order; junction bases with no gene match: 7. Germline V CDR1 and CDR2: SGHTA, FQGNSA.